This section outlines one T cell receptor (beta chain) sequence together with its context. The data were obtained in a study of blood T cell repertoires in COVID-19. Repertoires were generated with immunoSEQ multiplex PCR, while TCRdb's copy carries only in-frame clones and drops some. The table includes about 50,000 clones, approximately 80% detected once. Per germline, CDR1 MNHEY and CDR2 SVGAGI. V shed 6 bases and J 11 bases; nucleotides not matched to a gene: 7. There are 13 residues in the CDR3. The source of this sequence is a woman of 80 years or more with COVID-19, enrolled during active disease. The chain couples TRBV6-5 to TRBJ1-6; TRBD1 aligns across 7 bases. Sequenced sample: peripheral blood. DNA for the CDR3: TGTGCCAGCAGCCCCCGACAGGGACCACCCCTCCACTTT. Its protein product is CASSPRQGPPLHF.